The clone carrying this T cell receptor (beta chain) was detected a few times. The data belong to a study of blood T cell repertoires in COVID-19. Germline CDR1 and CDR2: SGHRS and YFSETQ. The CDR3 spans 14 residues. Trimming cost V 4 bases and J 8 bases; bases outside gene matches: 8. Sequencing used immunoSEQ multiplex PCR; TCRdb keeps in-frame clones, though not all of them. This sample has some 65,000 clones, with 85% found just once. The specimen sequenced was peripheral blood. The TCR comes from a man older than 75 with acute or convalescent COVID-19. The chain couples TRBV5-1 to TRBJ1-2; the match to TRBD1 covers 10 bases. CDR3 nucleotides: TGCGCCAGCAGCCGGCCGGGACAGGGGTTAGGCTACACCTTC. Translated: CASSRPGQGLGYTF.